These T cell receptor beta chains were read from a single sample in a study of blood T cell repertoires in COVID-19. The data were produced by immunoSEQ multiplex PCR, yet TCRdb's version contains in-frame clones alone and is incomplete. Of approximately 150,000 clones in the sample, around 87% were seen once. Input material: peripheral blood. Source of these receptors: a woman older than 75 with COVID-19, enrolled during active disease. The CDR3 runs from the conserved cysteine through the conserved F or W. D genes are given only for firm matches. Size values are once, few and many counts, or a class for expanded clones, and some rows have none.

v_call: TRBV27
clone_size: few
j_call: TRBJ1-5
d_call: .
cdr3_aa: CASSFLGELNQPQHF
cdr3_nt: TGTGCCAGCAGTTTCCTTGGGGAGCTTAATCAGCCCCAGCATTTT

v_call: TRBV11-2
clone_size: .
j_call: TRBJ2-7
d_call: TRBD2
cdr3_aa: CASSFRTSALPVVSEQYF
cdr3_nt: TGTGCCAGCAGCTTTCGGACTAGCGCTCTACCCGTGGTTTCCGAGCAGTACTTC

v_call: TRBV4-1
clone_size: .
j_call: TRBJ1-6
d_call: .
cdr3_aa: CASSLGEGRNSPLHF
cdr3_nt: TGCGCCAGCAGCCTCGGGGAGGGGAGGAATTCACCCCTCCACTTT

v_call: TRBV7-9
clone_size: once
j_call: TRBJ2-3
d_call: TRBD2
cdr3_aa: CASSSTSASTDTQYF
cdr3_nt: TGTGCCAGCAGTTCTACTAGCGCAAGCACAGATACGCAGTATTTT

v_call: TRBV28
clone_size: once
j_call: TRBJ1-6
d_call: .
cdr3_aa: CASSLLGVGRSGSYNSPLHF
cdr3_nt: TGTGCCAGCAGTTTATTAGGAGTCGGCCGCAGTGGCTCCTATAATTCACCCCTCCACTTT

v_call: TRBV11-2
clone_size: .
j_call: TRBJ1-2
d_call: TRBD1
cdr3_aa: CASSDDRVVNGYTF
cdr3_nt: TGTGCCAGCAGCGATGACAGGGTCGTTAATGGCTACACCTTC

v_call: TRBV19
clone_size: .
j_call: TRBJ1-5
d_call: .
cdr3_aa: CASRRPGQVDQPQHF
cdr3_nt: TGTGCCAGTAGGCGCCCCGGCCAGGTCGATCAGCCCCAGCATTTT

v_call: TRBV18
clone_size: few
j_call: TRBJ2-2
d_call: TRBD2
cdr3_aa: CASSTRGLATGELFF
cdr3_nt: TGTGCCAGCTCAACAAGGGGACTAGCCACCGGGGAGCTGTTTTTT

v_call: TRBV28
clone_size: .
j_call: TRBJ2-7
d_call: .
cdr3_aa: CASSLYAGARDEQYF
cdr3_nt: TGTGCCAGCAGTTTATACGCAGGGGCAAGGGACGAGCAGTACTTC

v_call: TRBV6-6
clone_size: once
j_call: TRBJ1-4
d_call: .
cdr3_aa: CASSYGQDNEKLFF
cdr3_nt: TGTGCCAGCAGTTATGGGCAGGATAATGAAAAACTGTTTTTT

v_call: TRBV5-1
clone_size: .
j_call: TRBJ2-1
d_call: TRBD2
cdr3_aa: CASSYGLAGVYEQFF
cdr3_nt: TGCGCCAGCAGCTACGGACTAGCGGGAGTCTATGAGCAGTTCTTC

v_call: TRBV19
clone_size: .
j_call: TRBJ2-7
d_call: TRBD1
cdr3_aa: CASGTGYGEQYF
cdr3_nt: TGTGCCAGCGGGACAGGCTATGGGGAGCAGTACTTC

v_call: TRBV7-2
clone_size: .
j_call: TRBJ1-5
d_call: .
cdr3_aa: CASSFDRGQPQHF
cdr3_nt: TGTGCCAGCAGCTTTGATAGGGGCCAGCCCCAGCATTTT

v_call: TRBV12-2
clone_size: .
j_call: TRBJ2-7
d_call: .
cdr3_aa: CASRLGRTGGREQYF
cdr3_nt: TGTGCAAGTCGCTTAGGTCGGACAGGGGGGAGGGAGCAGTACTTC

v_call: TRBV7-2
clone_size: .
j_call: TRBJ2-1
d_call: .
cdr3_aa: CASSLGGARGINEQFF
cdr3_nt: TGTGCCAGCAGCTTAGGAGGGGCGCGGGGCATCAATGAGCAGTTCTTC

v_call: TRBV7-3
clone_size: .
j_call: TRBJ1-2
d_call: .
cdr3_aa: CASSLNGDTYGYTF
cdr3_nt: TGTGCCAGCAGCTTAAACGGGGACACCTATGGCTACACCTTC

v_call: TRBV11-2
clone_size: .
j_call: TRBJ2-2
d_call: .
cdr3_aa: CASSLEGQGSTGELFF
cdr3_nt: TGTGCCAGCAGCTTAGAAGGTCAGGGGTCCACCGGGGAGCTGTTTTTT

v_call: TRBV3-1/TRBV3-2
clone_size: .
j_call: TRBJ2-1
d_call: TRBD2
cdr3_aa: CASSQHPRTRIYNEQFF
cdr3_nt: TGTGCCAGCAGCCAACACCCTAGGACTAGGATATACAATGAGCAGTTCTTC

v_call: TRBV18
clone_size: .
j_call: TRBJ1-6
d_call: .
cdr3_aa: CASSPEEGPYVGGLHF
cdr3_nt: TGTGCCAGCTCACCAGAGGAGGGGCCCTACGTAGGAGGCCTCCACTTT

v_call: TRBV28
clone_size: .
j_call: TRBJ1-2
d_call: .
cdr3_aa: CASSPQNYGYTF
cdr3_nt: TGTGCCAGCAGTCCCCAAAACTATGGCTACACCTTC

v_call: TRBV5-1
clone_size: .
j_call: TRBJ2-3
d_call: .
cdr3_aa: CASSQSTDTQYF
cdr3_nt: TGCGCCAGCAGCCAAAGCACAGATACGCAGTATTTT

v_call: TRBV19
clone_size: .
j_call: TRBJ1-5
d_call: TRBD1
cdr3_aa: CASTGGNQPQHF
cdr3_nt: TGTGCCAGCACAGGGGGCAATCAGCCCCAGCATTTT

v_call: TRBV9
clone_size: .
j_call: TRBJ2-6
d_call: .
cdr3_aa: CASSAKSAGANVLTF
cdr3_nt: TGTGCCAGCAGCGCTAAGTCTGCGGGGGCCAACGTCCTGACTTTC

v_call: TRBV27
clone_size: .
j_call: TRBJ1-2
d_call: TRBD1
cdr3_aa: CASRRTGAGYDYGYTF
cdr3_nt: TGTGCCAGCAGACGAACAGGGGCAGGGTATGACTATGGCTACACCTTC

v_call: TRBV5-1
clone_size: .
j_call: TRBJ2-3
d_call: TRBD2
cdr3_aa: CASSFPRGSRTDTQYF
cdr3_nt: TGCGCCAGCAGCTTCCCCCGCGGGAGTCGTACAGATACGCAGTATTTT

v_call: TRBV28
clone_size: .
j_call: TRBJ1-1
d_call: TRBD1
cdr3_aa: CASSPPRTGAMNTEAFF
cdr3_nt: TGTGCCAGCAGCCCTCCCCGGACAGGGGCCATGAACACTGAAGCTTTCTTT

v_call: TRBV28
clone_size: once
j_call: TRBJ1-5
d_call: .
cdr3_aa: CASSFSGPGAGRQPQHF
cdr3_nt: TGTGCCAGCAGTTTTTCCGGCCCGGGTGCGGGTCGTCAGCCCCAGCATTTT

v_call: TRBV7-2
clone_size: .
j_call: TRBJ1-2
d_call: .
cdr3_aa: CASSLAPGTGEGYTF
cdr3_nt: TGTGCCAGCAGCTTAGCGCCGGGTACCGGGGAGGGCTACACCTTC

v_call: TRBV12-3/TRBV12-4
clone_size: .
j_call: TRBJ2-7
d_call: .
cdr3_aa: CASSLRGYYEQYF
cdr3_nt: TGTGCCAGCAGTTTAAGGGGTTACTACGAGCAGTACTTC

v_call: TRBV11-3
clone_size: .
j_call: TRBJ2-2
d_call: .
cdr3_aa: CASSHGRRSSLNTGELFF
cdr3_nt: TGTGCCAGCAGCCACGGCAGGCGATCTTCACTGAACACCGGGGAGCTGTTTTTT

v_call: TRBV28
clone_size: .
j_call: TRBJ1-1
d_call: .
cdr3_aa: CASSLSGVNMNTEAFF
cdr3_nt: TGTGCCAGCAGTTTATCTGGTGTGAACATGAACACTGAAGCTTTCTTT

v_call: TRBV10-3
clone_size: .
j_call: TRBJ2-7
d_call: TRBD1
cdr3_aa: CAASGTGDNEQYF
cdr3_nt: TGTGCCGCTTCCGGGACAGGGGACAACGAGCAGTACTTC

v_call: TRBV7-9
clone_size: once
j_call: TRBJ2-5
d_call: TRBD2
cdr3_aa: CASSLSAGAGETQYF
cdr3_nt: TGTGCCAGCAGCCTCTCGGCGGGAGCGGGGGAGACCCAGTACTTC

v_call: TRBV5-1
clone_size: .
j_call: TRBJ2-7
d_call: .
cdr3_aa: CASSFTPSGGVSYEQYF
cdr3_nt: TGCGCCAGCAGCTTTACCCCATCGGGCGGGGTCTCCTACGAGCAGTACTTC

v_call: TRBV6-1
clone_size: .
j_call: TRBJ1-2
d_call: .
cdr3_aa: CASSEWGQGPGYTF
cdr3_nt: TGTGCCAGCAGTGAATGGGGGCAGGGGCCTGGCTACACCTTC

v_call: TRBV7-8
clone_size: .
j_call: TRBJ2-7
d_call: .
cdr3_aa: CASSLETDTYEQYF
cdr3_nt: TGTGCCAGCAGCTTAGAGACAGACACCTACGAGCAGTACTTC

v_call: TRBV3-1/TRBV3-2
clone_size: .
j_call: TRBJ2-7
d_call: TRBD1
cdr3_aa: CASSRGTGYGSSYEQYF
cdr3_nt: TGTGCCAGCAGCCGAGGGACAGGCTATGGGAGCTCCTACGAGCAGTACTTC

v_call: TRBV18
clone_size: .
j_call: TRBJ1-5
d_call: .
cdr3_aa: CASSPDRAQPQHF
cdr3_nt: TGTGCCAGCTCACCAGACAGAGCTCAGCCCCAGCATTTT

v_call: TRBV6-2/TRBV6-3
clone_size: .
j_call: TRBJ1-5
d_call: .
cdr3_aa: CASSDAGLGQPQHF
cdr3_nt: TGTGCCAGCAGTGACGCAGGGTTGGGTCAGCCCCAGCATTTT

v_call: TRBV28
clone_size: .
j_call: TRBJ2-5
d_call: TRBD1
cdr3_aa: CASSGQGEETQYF
cdr3_nt: TGTGCCAGCAGCGGACAGGGGGAAGAGACCCAGTACTTC

v_call: TRBV6-5
clone_size: .
j_call: TRBJ2-1
d_call: .
cdr3_aa: CASREDNAYNEQFF
cdr3_nt: TGTGCCAGCAGAGAGGACAATGCTTACAATGAGCAGTTCTTC

v_call: TRBV19
clone_size: .
j_call: TRBJ2-3
d_call: .
cdr3_aa: CASRVSGSSTDTQYF
cdr3_nt: TGTGCCAGTAGGGTAAGCGGCTCTAGCACAGATACGCAGTATTTT

v_call: TRBV5-1
clone_size: .
j_call: TRBJ2-5
d_call: .
cdr3_aa: CASSRGQSQETQYF
cdr3_nt: TGCGCCAGCAGCCGAGGACAGTCCCAAGAGACCCAGTACTTC

v_call: TRBV11-2
clone_size: .
j_call: TRBJ2-3
d_call: .
cdr3_aa: CASTLSTDTQYF
cdr3_nt: TGTGCCAGCACCCTTAGCACAGATACGCAGTATTTT

v_call: TRBV10-3
clone_size: .
j_call: TRBJ1-6
d_call: .
cdr3_aa: CAISDVYNSPLHF
cdr3_nt: TGTGCCATCAGTGACGTTTATAATTCACCCCTCCACTTT

v_call: TRBV7-8
clone_size: once
j_call: TRBJ2-1
d_call: .
cdr3_aa: CASSSGSFKNNEQFF
cdr3_nt: TGTGCCAGCAGCTCGGGTAGCTTTAAAAACAATGAGCAGTTCTTC

v_call: TRBV28
clone_size: .
j_call: TRBJ1-5
d_call: TRBD1
cdr3_aa: CASGLVHRGLEPQHF
cdr3_nt: TGTGCCAGCGGACTGGTCCACAGGGGTCTAGAGCCCCAGCATTTT

v_call: TRBV7-2
clone_size: .
j_call: TRBJ2-7
d_call: TRBD2
cdr3_aa: CASSTGGKGAWEQYF
cdr3_nt: TGTGCCAGCAGCACGGGGGGGAAAGGAGCGTGGGAGCAGTACTTC

v_call: TRBV7-8
clone_size: .
j_call: TRBJ1-2
d_call: TRBD1
cdr3_aa: CASSTRFGQGDGYTF
cdr3_nt: TGTGCCAGCAGTACGAGATTCGGGCAGGGGGATGGCTACACCTTC

v_call: TRBV15
clone_size: .
j_call: TRBJ2-2
d_call: .
cdr3_aa: CATSGASDTGELFF
cdr3_nt: TGTGCCACCAGCGGAGCTAGTGATACCGGGGAGCTGTTTTTT

v_call: TRBV28
clone_size: once
j_call: TRBJ2-5
d_call: .
cdr3_aa: CASSSLLGETQYF
cdr3_nt: TGTGCCAGCAGCTCTTTATTGGGCGAGACCCAGTACTTC

v_call: TRBV6-4
clone_size: .
j_call: TRBJ1-6
d_call: .
cdr3_aa: CASSDSWGNSPLHF
cdr3_nt: TGTGCCAGCAGTGACTCCTGGGGCAATTCACCCCTCCACTTT

v_call: TRBV29-1
clone_size: .
j_call: TRBJ2-2
d_call: TRBD1
cdr3_aa: CSAKGQVTGELFF
cdr3_nt: TGCAGCGCCAAGGGACAGGTGACCGGGGAGCTGTTTTTT

v_call: TRBV6-5
clone_size: .
j_call: TRBJ2-7
d_call: TRBD2
cdr3_aa: CASSSWTSGYEQYF
cdr3_nt: TGTGCCAGCAGTTCATGGACTAGCGGCTACGAGCAGTACTTC

v_call: TRBV5-1
clone_size: .
j_call: TRBJ1-1
d_call: .
cdr3_aa: CASSIQGMVNTEAFF
cdr3_nt: TGCGCCAGCAGCATTCAGGGGATGGTGAACACTGAAGCTTTCTTT

v_call: TRBV7-6
clone_size: .
j_call: TRBJ1-1
d_call: TRBD1
cdr3_aa: CASSLPGQGFNTEAFF
cdr3_nt: TGTGCCAGCAGCTTACCGGGACAGGGATTTAACACTGAAGCTTTCTTT